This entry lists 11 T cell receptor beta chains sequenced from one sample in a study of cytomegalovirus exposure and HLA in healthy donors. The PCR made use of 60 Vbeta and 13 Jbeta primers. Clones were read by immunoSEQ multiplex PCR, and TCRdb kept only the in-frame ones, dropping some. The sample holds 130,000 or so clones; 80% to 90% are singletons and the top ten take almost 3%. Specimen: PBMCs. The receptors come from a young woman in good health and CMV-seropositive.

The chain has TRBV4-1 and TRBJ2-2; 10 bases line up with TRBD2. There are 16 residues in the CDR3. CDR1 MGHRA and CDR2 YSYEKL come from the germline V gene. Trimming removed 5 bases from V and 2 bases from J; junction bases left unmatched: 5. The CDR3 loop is CASSFGLAENTGELFF. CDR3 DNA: TGCGCCAGCAGCTTCGGACTAGCGGAAAACACCGGGGAGCTGTTTTTT.

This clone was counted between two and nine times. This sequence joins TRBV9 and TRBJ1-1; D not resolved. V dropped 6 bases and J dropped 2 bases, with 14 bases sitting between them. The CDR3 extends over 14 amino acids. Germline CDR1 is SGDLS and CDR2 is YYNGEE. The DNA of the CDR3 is TGTGCCAGCACCCCAGCGGAAATTAACACTGAAGCTTTCTTT. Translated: CASTPAEINTEAFF.

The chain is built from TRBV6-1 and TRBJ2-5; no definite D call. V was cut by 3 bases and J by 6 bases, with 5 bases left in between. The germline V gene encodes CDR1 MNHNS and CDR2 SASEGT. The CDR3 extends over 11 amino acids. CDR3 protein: CASSETQTQYF. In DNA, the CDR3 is TGTGCCAGCAGTGAGACACAGACCCAGTACTTC.

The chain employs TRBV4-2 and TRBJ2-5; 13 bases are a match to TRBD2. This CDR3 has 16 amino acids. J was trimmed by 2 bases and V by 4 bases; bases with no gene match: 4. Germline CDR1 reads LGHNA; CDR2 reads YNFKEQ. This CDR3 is CASSPRLAGGQETQYF. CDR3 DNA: TGTGCCAGCAGCCCCCGACTAGCGGGGGGACAAGAGACCCAGTACTTC.

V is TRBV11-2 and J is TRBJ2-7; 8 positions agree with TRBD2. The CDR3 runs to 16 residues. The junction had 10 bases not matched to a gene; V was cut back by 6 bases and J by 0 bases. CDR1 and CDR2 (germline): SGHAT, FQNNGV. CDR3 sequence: CASRSGAGGFSYEQYF. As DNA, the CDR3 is TGTGCCAGCAGGTCCGGGGCGGGGGGTTTCTCCTACGAGCAGTACTTC.

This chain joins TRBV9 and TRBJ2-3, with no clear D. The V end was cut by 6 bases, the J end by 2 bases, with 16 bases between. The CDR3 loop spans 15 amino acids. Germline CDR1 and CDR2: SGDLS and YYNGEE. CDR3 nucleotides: TGTGCCAGCACTCGTAATCCGGAGTCCACAGATACGCAGTATTTT. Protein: CASTRNPESTDTQYF. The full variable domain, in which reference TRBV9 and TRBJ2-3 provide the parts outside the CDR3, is DSGVTQTPKHLITATGQRVTLRCSPRSGDLSVYWYQQSLDQGLQFLIQYYNGEERAKGNILERFSAQQFPDLHSELNLSSLELGDSALYFCASTRNPESTDTQYFGPGTRLTVL.

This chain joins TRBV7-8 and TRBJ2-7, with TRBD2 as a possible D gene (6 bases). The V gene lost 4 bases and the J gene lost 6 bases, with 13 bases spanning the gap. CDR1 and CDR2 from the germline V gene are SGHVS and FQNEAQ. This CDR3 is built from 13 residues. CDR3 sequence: CASSSREEGEQYF. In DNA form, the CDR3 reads TGTGCCAGCAGCTCCAGGGAGGAGGGCGAGCAGTACTTC. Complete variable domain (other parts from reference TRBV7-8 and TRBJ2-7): GAGVSQSPRYKVAKRGQDVALRCDPISGHVSLFWYQQALGQGPEFLTYFQNEAQLDKSGLPSDRFFAERPEGSVSTLKIQRTQQEDSAVYLCASSSREEGEQYFGPGTRLTVT.

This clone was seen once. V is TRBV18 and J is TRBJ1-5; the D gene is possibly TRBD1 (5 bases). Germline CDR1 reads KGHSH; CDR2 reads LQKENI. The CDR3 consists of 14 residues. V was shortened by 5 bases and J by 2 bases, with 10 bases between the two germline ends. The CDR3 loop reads CASSGGGGNQPQHF. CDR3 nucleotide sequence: TGTGCCAGCTCAGGCGGGGGGGGCAATCAGCCCCAGCATTTT.

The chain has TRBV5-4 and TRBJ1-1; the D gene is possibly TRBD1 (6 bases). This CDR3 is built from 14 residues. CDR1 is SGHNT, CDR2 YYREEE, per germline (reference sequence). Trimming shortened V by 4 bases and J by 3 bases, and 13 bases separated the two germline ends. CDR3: CASSDQGRDTEAFF. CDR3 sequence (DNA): TGTGCCAGCAGCGATCAGGGGAGGGACACTGAAGCTTTCTTT.

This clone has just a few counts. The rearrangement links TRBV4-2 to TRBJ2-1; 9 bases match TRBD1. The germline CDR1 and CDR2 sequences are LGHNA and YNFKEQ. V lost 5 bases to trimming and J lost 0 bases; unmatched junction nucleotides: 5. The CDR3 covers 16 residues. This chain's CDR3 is CASSKTGGSSYNEQFF. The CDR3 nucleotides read TGTGCCAGCAGCAAGACAGGGGGTAGCTCCTACAATGAGCAGTTCTTC.

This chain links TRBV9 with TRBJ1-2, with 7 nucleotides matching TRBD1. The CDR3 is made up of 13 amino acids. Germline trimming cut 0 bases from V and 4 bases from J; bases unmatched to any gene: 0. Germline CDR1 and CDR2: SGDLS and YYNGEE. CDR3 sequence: CASSVDRGYGYTF. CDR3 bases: TGTGCCAGCAGCGTAGACAGGGGCTATGGCTACACCTTC.